This T cell receptor beta chain comes out of a study of shared clonotypes between healthy human individuals. The ends were cut back, 6 bases at V and 7 bases at J, with 19 bases in the middle. Germline CDR1 MDHEN, CDR2 SYDVKM. This CDR3 comprises 15 residues. In its sample, this clone was seen a few times. Generated by immunoSEQ multiplex PCR, the TCRdb table keeps only in-frame clones and is missing some. The sample records hundreds of thousands of clones, around four fifths being singletons. What was sequenced was memory CD4+ T cells sorted from blood. Specified subset: CD45RA-negative fraction. This receptor was identified in a woman in her 30s in good health. V gene TRBV28 combines with J gene TRBJ1-5; D not certain. The CDR3 coding sequence is TGTGCCAGCAGGCAAGCAGGAGGGATGAGGCAGCCCCAGCATTTT. This sequence encodes CASRQAGGMRQPQHF. The complete variable domain, with remaining parts taken from reference TRBV28 and TRBJ1-5, reads DVKVTQSSRYLVKRTGEKVFLECVQDMDHENMFWYRQDPGLGLRLIYFSYDVKMKEKGDIPEGYSVSREKKERFSLILESASTNQTSMYLCASRQAGGMRQPQHFGDGTRLSIL.